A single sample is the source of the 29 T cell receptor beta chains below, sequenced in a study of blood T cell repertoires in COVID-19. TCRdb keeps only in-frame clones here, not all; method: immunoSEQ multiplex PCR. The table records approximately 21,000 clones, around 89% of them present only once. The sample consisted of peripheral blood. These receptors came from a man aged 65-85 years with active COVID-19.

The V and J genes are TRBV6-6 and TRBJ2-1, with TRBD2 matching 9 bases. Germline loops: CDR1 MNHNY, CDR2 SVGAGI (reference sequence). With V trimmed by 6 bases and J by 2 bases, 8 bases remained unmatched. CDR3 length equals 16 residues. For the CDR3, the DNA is TGTGCCAGCAGCCCTAGGGGCGGGAGGGCCTACAATGAGCAGTTCTTC. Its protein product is CASSPRGGRAYNEQFF.

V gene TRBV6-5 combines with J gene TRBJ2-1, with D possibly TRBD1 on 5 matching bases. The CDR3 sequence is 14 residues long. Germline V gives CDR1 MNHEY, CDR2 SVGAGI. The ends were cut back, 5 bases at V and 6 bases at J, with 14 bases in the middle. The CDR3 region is CASSKAGMFNEQFF. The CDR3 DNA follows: TGTGCCAGCAGTAAGGCAGGGATGTTCAATGAGCAGTTCTTC.

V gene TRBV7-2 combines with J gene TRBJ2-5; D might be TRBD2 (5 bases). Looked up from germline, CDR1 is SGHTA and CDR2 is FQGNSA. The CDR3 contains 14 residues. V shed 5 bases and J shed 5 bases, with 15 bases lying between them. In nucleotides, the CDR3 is TGTGCCAGCAGCCCACTAGGCGCCCGGGAGACCCAGTACTTC. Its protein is CASSPLGARETQYF.

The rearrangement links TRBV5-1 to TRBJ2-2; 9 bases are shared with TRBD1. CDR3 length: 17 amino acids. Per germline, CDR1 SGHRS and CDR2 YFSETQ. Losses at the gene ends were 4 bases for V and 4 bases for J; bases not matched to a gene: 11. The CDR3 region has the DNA TGCGCCAGCAGCAGTATTGGACAGGGGATCATCACCGGGGAGCTGTTTTTT. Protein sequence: CASSSIGQGIITGELFF.

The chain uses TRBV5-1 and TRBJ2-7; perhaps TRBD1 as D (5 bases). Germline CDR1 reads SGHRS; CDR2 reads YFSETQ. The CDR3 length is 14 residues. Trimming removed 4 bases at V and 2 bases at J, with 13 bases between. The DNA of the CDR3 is TGCGCCAGCAGCCCCGGGCCAGGGACCTACGAGCAGTACTTC. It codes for CASSPGPGTYEQYF.

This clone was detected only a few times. The CDR3 here is CASSSYSGSSKNIQYF. In nucleotides, the CDR3 is TGTGCCAGCAGCTCATACTCCGGGTCCAGTAAAAACATTCAGTACTTC. This chain links TRBV5-4 with TRBJ2-4; D uncertain. CDR1 SGHNT and CDR2 YYREEE come from the germline V gene (reference sequence). V was clipped by 3 bases and J by 4 bases, with 17 bases between them. This CDR3 spans 16 amino acids. Variable domain in full (rest from reference TRBV5-4 and TRBJ2-4): ETGVTQSPTHLIKTRGQQVTLRCSSQSGHNTVSWYQQALGQGPQFIFQYYREEENGRGNFPPRFSGLQFPNYSSELNVNALELDDSALYLCASSSYSGSSKNIQYFGAGTRLSVL.

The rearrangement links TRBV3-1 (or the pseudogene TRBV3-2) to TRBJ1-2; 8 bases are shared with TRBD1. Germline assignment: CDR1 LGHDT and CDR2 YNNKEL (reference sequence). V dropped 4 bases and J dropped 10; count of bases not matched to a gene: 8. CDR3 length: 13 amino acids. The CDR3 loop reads CASSRTAGGTYTF. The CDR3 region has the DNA TGTGCCAGCAGCCGAACTGCAGGGGGCACCTACACCTTC.

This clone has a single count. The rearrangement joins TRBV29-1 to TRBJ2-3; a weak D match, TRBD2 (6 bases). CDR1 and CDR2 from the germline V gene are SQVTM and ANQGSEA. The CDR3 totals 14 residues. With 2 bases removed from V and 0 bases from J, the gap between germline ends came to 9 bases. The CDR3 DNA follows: TGCAGCGTTGAACCTAGCGCTAGCACAGATACGCAGTATTTT. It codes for CSVEPSASTDTQYF.

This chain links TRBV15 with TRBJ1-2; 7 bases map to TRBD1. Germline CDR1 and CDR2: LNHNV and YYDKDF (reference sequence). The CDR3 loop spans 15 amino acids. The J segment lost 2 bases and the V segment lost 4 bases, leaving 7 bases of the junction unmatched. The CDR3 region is CATSKGTESNYGYTF. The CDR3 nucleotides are TGTGCCACCAGCAAGGGGACAGAAAGCAACTATGGCTACACCTTC.

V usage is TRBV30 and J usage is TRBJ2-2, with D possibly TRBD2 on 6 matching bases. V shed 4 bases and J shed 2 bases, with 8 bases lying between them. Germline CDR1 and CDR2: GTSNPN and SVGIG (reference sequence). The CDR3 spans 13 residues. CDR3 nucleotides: TGTGCCTGGACGGAGGGAAACACCGGGGAGCTGTTTTTT. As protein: CAWTEGNTGELFF.

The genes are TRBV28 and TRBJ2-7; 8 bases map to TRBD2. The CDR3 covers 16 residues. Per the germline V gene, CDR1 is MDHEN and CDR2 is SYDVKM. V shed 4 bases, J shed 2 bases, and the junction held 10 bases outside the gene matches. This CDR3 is CASSSGGLLFAYEQYF. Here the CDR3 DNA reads TGTGCCAGCAGTTCGGGGGGGCTCCTATTCGCCTACGAGCAGTACTTC.

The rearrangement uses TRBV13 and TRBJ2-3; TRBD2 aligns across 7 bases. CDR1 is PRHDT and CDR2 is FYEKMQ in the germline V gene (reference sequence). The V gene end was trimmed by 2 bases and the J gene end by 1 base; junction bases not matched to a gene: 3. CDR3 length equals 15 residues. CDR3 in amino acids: CASSLWGGGTDTQYF. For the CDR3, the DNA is TGTGCCAGCAGCTTATGGGGGGGAGGCACAGATACGCAGTATTTT.

The CDR3 bases are TGTGCCAGCAGCGGGGGACTTTTCCGCACAGATACGCAGTATTTT. Translating gives CASSGGLFRTDTQYF. V and J are TRBV14 and TRBJ2-3, with D perhaps matching TRBD2 (6 bases). Germline loops: CDR1 SGHDN, CDR2 FVKESK. Deletions cut 5 bases from V and 1 base from J, with 13 bases between. The CDR3 is 15 amino acids.

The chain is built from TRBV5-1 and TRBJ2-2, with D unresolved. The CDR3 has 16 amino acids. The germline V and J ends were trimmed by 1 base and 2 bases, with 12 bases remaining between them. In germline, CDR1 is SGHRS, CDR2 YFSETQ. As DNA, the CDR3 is TGCGCCAGCAGCTTGCTAGTTGGCGATAACACCGGGGAGCTGTTTTTT. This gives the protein CASSLLVGDNTGELFF.

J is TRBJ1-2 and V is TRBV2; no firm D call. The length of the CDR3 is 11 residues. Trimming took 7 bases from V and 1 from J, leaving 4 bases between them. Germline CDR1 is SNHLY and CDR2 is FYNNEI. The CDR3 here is CASKSNYGYTF. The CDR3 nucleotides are TGTGCCAGCAAGAGTAACTATGGCTACACCTTC.

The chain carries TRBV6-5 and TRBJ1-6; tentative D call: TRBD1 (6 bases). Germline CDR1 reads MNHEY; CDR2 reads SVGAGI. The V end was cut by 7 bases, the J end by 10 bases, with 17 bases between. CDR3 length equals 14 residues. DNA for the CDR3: TGTGCCAGCAAAGTGGGACAAGTTAGCTCACCCCTCCACTTT. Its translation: CASKVGQVSSPLHF.

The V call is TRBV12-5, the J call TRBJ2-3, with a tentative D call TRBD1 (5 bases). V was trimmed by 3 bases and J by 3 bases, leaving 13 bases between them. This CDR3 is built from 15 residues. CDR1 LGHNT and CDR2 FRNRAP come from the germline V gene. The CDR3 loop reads CASGLSGRRTDTQYF. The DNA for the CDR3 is TGTGCTAGTGGTTTATCAGGGCGCCGGACAGATACGCAGTATTTT.

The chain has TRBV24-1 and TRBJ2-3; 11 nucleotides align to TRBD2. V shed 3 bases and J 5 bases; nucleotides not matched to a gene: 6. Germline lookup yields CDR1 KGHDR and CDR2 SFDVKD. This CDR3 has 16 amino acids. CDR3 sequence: CATSDPKGLAVDTQYF. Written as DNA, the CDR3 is TGTGCCACCAGTGATCCGAAGGGACTAGCGGTAGATACGCAGTATTTT.

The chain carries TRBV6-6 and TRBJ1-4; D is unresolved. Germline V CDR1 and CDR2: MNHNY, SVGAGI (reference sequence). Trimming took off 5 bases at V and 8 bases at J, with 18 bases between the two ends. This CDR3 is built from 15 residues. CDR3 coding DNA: TGTGCCAGCAGTGTCCGGTTGTCCCCGCGGGAAAAACTGTTTTTT. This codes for CASSVRLSPREKLFF.

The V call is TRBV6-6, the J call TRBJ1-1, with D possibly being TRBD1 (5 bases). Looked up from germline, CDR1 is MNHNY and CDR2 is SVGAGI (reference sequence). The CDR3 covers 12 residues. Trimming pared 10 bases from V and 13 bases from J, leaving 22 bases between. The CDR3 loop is CATTGAYGRGFF. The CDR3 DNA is TGTGCCACCACTGGGGCTTACGGGAGGGGTTTCTTT.

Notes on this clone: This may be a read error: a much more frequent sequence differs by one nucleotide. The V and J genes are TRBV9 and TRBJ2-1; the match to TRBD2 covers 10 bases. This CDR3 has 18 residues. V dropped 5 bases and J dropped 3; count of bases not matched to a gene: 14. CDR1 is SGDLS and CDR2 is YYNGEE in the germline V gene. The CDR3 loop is CASSQEREGTQIYNEQFF. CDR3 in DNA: TGTGCCAGCAGTCAGGAGCGGGAGGGAACCCAAATCTACAATGAGCAGTTCTTC.

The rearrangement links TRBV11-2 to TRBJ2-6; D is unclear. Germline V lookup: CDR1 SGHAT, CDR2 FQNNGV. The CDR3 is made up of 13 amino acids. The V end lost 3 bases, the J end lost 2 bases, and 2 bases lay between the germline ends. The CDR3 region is CASSFAGANVLTF. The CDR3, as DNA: TGTGCCAGCAGCTTCGCTGGGGCCAACGTCCTGACTTTC.

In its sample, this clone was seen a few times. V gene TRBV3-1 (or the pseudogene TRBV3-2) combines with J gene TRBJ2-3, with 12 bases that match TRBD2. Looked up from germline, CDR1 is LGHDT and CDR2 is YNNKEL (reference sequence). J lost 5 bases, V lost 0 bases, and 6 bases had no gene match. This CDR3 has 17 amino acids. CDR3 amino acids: CASSQEAGLAGRDTQYF. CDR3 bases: TGTGCCAGCAGCCAAGAAGCCGGACTAGCGGGAAGAGATACGCAGTATTTT.

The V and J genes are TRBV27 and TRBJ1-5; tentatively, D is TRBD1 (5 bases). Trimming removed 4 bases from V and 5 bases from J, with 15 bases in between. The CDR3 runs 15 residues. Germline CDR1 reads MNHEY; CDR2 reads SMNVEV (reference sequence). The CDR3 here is CASSYWAGSDQPQHF. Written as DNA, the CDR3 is TGTGCCAGCAGTTATTGGGCAGGGTCGGATCAGCCCCAGCATTTT.

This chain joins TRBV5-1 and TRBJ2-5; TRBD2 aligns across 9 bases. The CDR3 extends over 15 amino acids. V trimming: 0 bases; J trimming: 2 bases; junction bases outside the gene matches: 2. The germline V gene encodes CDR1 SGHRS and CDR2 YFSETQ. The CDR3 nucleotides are TGCGCCAGCAGCTTGGGTCTAGCGGGACAAGAGACCCAGTACTTC. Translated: CASSLGLAGQETQYF.

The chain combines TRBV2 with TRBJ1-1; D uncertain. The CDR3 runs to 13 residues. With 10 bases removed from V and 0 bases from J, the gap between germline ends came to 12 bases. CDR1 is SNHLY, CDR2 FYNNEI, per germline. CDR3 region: CATETEVNTEAFF. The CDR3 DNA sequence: TGTGCCACCGAAACTGAGGTGAACACTGAAGCTTTCTTT.

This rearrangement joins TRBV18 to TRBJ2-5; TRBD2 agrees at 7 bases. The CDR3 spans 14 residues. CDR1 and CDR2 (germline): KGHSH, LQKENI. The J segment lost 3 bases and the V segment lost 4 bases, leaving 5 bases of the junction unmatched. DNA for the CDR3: TGTGCCAGCTCACTACGACGGGGGGAAGAGACCCAGTACTTC. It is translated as CASSLRRGEETQYF.

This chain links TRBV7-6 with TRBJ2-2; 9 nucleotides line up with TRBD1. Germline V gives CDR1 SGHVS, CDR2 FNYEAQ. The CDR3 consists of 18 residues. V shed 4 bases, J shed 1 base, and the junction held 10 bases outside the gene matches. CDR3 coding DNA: TGTGCCAGCAGCTACCGATACAGGGGGCGCATGAACACCGGGGAGCTGTTTTTT. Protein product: CASSYRYRGRMNTGELFF.

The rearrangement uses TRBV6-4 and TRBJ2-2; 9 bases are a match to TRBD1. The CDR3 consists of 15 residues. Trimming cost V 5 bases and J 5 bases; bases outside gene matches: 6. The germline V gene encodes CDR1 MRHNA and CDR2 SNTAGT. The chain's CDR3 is CASSLKTGGTGELFF. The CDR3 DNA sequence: TGTGCCAGCAGTCTAAAGACAGGGGGGACCGGGGAGCTGTTTTTT.